Shown below are 6 T cell receptor beta chains from a single sample sequenced in a study of T cells in Graves' hyperthyroidism and ophthalmopathy. TCR beta CDR3 sequences were amplified from RNA transcripts. A set of HTBI primers served as the primers for a first-round RT-PCR of the TCR CDR3. TCRdb re-called the multiplex PCR reads with MiXCR, one entry per CDR3 protein. This table holds around 600,000 distinct CDR3 sequences, approximately 15% found once. The sequencing input was blood. These receptors were collected from a woman aged 18-30 years with Graves' ophthalmopathy.

This clonotype appeared many times. The rearrangement links TRBV6-6 to TRBJ1-1; D is undetermined. V was clipped by 0 bases and J by 1 base, with 3 bases between them. From germline, CDR1 is MNHNY and CDR2 SVGAGI (reference sequence). The CDR3 loop spans 13 amino acids. For the CDR3, the DNA is TGTGCCAGCAGTTACTCACAGAACACTGAAGCTTTCTTT. This sequence encodes CASSYSQNTEAFF.

J is TRBJ1-4 and V is TRBV5-4; 8 positions agree with TRBD1. The J segment lost 7 bases and the V segment lost 4 bases, leaving 6 bases of the junction unmatched. The CDR3 consists of 14 residues. Germline V gene lookup returns CDR1 SGHNT and CDR2 YYREEE (reference sequence). For the CDR3, the DNA is TGTGCCAGCAGCGAGCAGGGGGCGCGTGAAAAACTGTTTTTT. This gives the protein CASSEQGAREKLFF.

On this clonotype: A clone one base away is much larger, so this may be a read error. V gene TRBV29-1 combines with J gene TRBJ1-2, with TRBD1 matching over 9 bases. CDR3 size: 13 residues. The germline V gene encodes CDR1 SQVTM and CDR2 ANQGSEA. The V gene end was trimmed by 6 bases and the J gene end by 8 bases; junction bases not matched to a gene: 10. The CDR3 coding sequence is TGCAGCGTGTCGGACAGGGGCGGTTGGGGCTACACCTTC. Translated: CSVSDRGGWGYTF.

A note on this clonotype: This may stem from a read error, because a much larger clone lies one nucleotide away. The chain couples TRBV19 to TRBJ1-1; D is uncertain. This CDR3 has 16 residues. V was pared by 6 bases and J by 4 bases, with 21 bases between. Germline-derived CDR1 and CDR2 are LNHDA and SQIVND (reference sequence). The CDR3 DNA sequence: TGTGCCAGTAGATACGCCCTGTATTCGGACGGCACTGAAGCTTTCTTT. It codes for CASRYALYSDGTEAFF.

Many counts were recorded for this clonotype. The chain couples TRBV28 to TRBJ1-2; no reliable D call. CDR1 is MDHEN and CDR2 is SYDVKM in the germline V gene. V lost 3 bases, J lost 7 bases, and 6 bases lay in between. The CDR3 is 11 amino acids. The CDR3 protein is CASSFRGGYTF. CDR3 nucleotide sequence: TGTGCCAGCAGTTTCCGGGGTGGCTACACCTTC.

In its sample, this clonotype was seen many times. The chain joins TRBV27 to TRBJ2-7, with 7 bases aligning to TRBD2. The CDR3 has 14 residues. Germline values: CDR1 MNHEY, CDR2 SMNVEV (reference sequence). Trimming took 3 bases from V and 1 from J; bases not matched to a gene: 3. DNA of the CDR3: TGTGCCAGCAGTTTCAGCGGGAAGTCCTACGAGCAGTACTTC. Its translation is CASSFSGKSYEQYF.